This T cell receptor (beta chain) came from a study of OX40 agonist ivuxolimab in advanced cancers. The overall study: People who had prior anti-PD-1, anti-PD-L1 or anti-CTLA-4 therapy could take part, and approximately 43% had some. Points from the study as a whole: Still undetermined is the antigen specificity of the expanded peripheral T cells. Normalized T-cell clonal expansion was also low in some nonresponders. In general, CD8+ T cells held more expanded clones than CD4+ did, on average.

Data came from immunoSEQ multiplex PCR; TCRdb stores just in-frame clones and leaves some out. The data hold about 98,000 clones, with around 90% observed a single time. CDR3 size: 14 residues. Germline V CDR1 and CDR2: SEHNR, FQNEAQ (reference sequence). Trimming removed 3 bases at V and 7 bases at J, with 13 bases between. As for this clone: Its antigen is still unknown.

This chain links TRBV7-9 with TRBJ1-5; a possible D gene is TRBD1 (5 bases). The source was CD4+ or CD8+ T cells sorted from blood, collected in a trial of the OX40 agonist ivuxolimab. The sequence derives from an adult with an advanced solid tumor such as melanoma, head and neck, liver or kidney cancer. The CDR3 nucleotides read TGTGCCAGCAGCTTCGGGTCAGGGAAGCAGCCCCAGCATTTT. Amino acids: CASSFGSGKQPQHF.